Below are 27 T cell receptor beta chains sequenced from a single sample in a study of OX40 agonist ivuxolimab in advanced cancers. Repertoires were generated with immunoSEQ multiplex PCR, while TCRdb's copy carries only in-frame clones and drops some. The repertoire holds about 54,000 clones, over 70% seen once, with around 4.5% in the top ten. The sequencing used CD4+ or CD8+ T cells sorted from blood, collected in a trial of the OX40 agonist ivuxolimab. These receptors originate from an adult with an advanced solid tumor such as melanoma, head and neck, liver or kidney cancer.

This sequence joins TRBV7-9 and TRBJ2-2; 7 nucleotides line up with TRBD2. Germline CDR1 and CDR2: SEHNR and FQNEAQ (reference sequence). J lost 7 bases, V lost 2 bases, and 7 bases had no gene match. There are 15 residues in the CDR3. DNA of the CDR3: TGTGCCAGCAGCTTAACTGGGACTAAGGGCGGGGAGCTGTTTTTT. Translating it yields CASSLTGTKGGELFF.

The chain couples TRBV5-1 to TRBJ2-2; D may be TRBD1 (7 bases). The CDR3 contains 15 residues. The V gene lost 4 bases and the J gene lost 4 bases, with 14 bases spanning the gap. The germline CDR1 and CDR2 sequences are SGHRS and YFSETQ. Written as DNA, the CDR3 is TGCGCCAGCAGCACAATCCAGGGGGGCACCGGGGAGCTGTTTTTT. Protein sequence: CASSTIQGGTGELFF.

This chain joins TRBV10-3 and TRBJ2-5, with D unresolved. Trimming stripped 3 bases from V and 5 bases from J, with 4 bases between. In germline, CDR1 is ENHRY, CDR2 SYGVKD. There are 11 residues in the CDR3. The CDR3 sequence is CAISERETQYF. In nucleotides, the CDR3 is TGTGCCATCAGTGAAAGGGAGACCCAGTACTTC.

The chain has TRBV5-1 and TRBJ1-1; D is unresolved. Germline-derived CDR1 and CDR2 are SGHRS and YFSETQ. Deletions cut 2 bases from V and 8 bases from J, with 10 bases between. The CDR3 runs to 12 residues. The CDR3: CASSLPSGEAFF. DNA for the CDR3: TGCGCCAGCAGCTTACCCTCCGGAGAAGCTTTCTTT.

V gene TRBV10-1 combines with J gene TRBJ1-4, with D maybe TRBD1 (5 bases). Germline CDR1 WNHNN, CDR2 SYGVQD (reference sequence). The CDR3 covers 15 residues. The V and J ends lost 0 bases and 2 bases respectively, with 7 bases between them. The CDR3 loop reads CASSESAGTNEKLFF. CDR3 coding DNA: TGCGCCAGCAGTGAGTCGGCAGGGACTAATGAAAAACTGTTTTTT.

V usage is TRBV5-1 and J usage is TRBJ1-6; a possible D gene is TRBD1 (5 bases). The germline V gene has CDR1 SGHRS and CDR2 YFSETQ. Trimming pared 3 bases from V and 2 bases from J, leaving 9 bases between. The CDR3 covers 15 residues. The CDR3 DNA reads TGCGCCAGCAGCTCAGGGATTCCCTATAATTCACCCCTCCACTTT. Its translation is CASSSGIPYNSPLHF.

The rearrangement links TRBV18 to TRBJ1-4; D is possibly TRBD1 (5 bases). Germline CDR1 KGHSH, CDR2 LQKENI. The CDR3 spans 15 residues. V shed 2 bases and J shed 0 bases, with 7 bases lying between them. CDR3 in amino acids: CASSPTGTTNEKLFF. The CDR3 DNA is TGTGCCAGCTCACCAACAGGAACAACTAATGAAAAACTGTTTTTT.

In nucleotides, the CDR3 is TGTGCCAGCAGCTTATCAGGGACAGTCTACAATGAGCAGTTCTTC. Translation gives CASSLSGTVYNEQFF. This chain joins TRBV7-2 and TRBJ2-1; 7 bases align to TRBD1. The CDR3 is 15 residues long. V lost 2 bases, J lost 3 bases, and 4 bases stayed unmatched. Germline values: CDR1 SGHTA, CDR2 FQGNSA. Using reference TRBV7-2 and TRBJ2-1 for the parts outside the CDR3, the full variable domain is GAGVSQSPSNKVTEKGKDVELRCDPISGHTALYWYRQSLGQGLEFLIYFQGNSAPDKSGLPSDRFSAERTGGSVSTLTIQRTQQEDSAVYLCASSLSGTVYNEQFFGPGTRLTVL.

The V call is TRBV18, the J call TRBJ1-1; D unclear. The V gene's germline CDR1 is KGHSH and CDR2 LQKENI. The length of the CDR3 is 13 residues. Trimming took off 4 bases at V and 5 bases at J, with 11 bases between the two ends. Here the CDR3 DNA reads TGTGCCAGCTCACAGTCGATGGAGACTGAAGCTTTCTTT. This encodes CASSQSMETEAFF.

This chain uses TRBV6-1 with TRBJ2-1, with TRBD2 matching 7 bases. J lost 7 bases, V lost 2 bases, and 11 bases had no gene match. From germline, CDR1 is MNHNS and CDR2 SASEGT. This CDR3 is built from 16 residues. In DNA form, the CDR3 reads TGTGCCAGCAGTGAAATTTTCGGGGGGTGGGGAAATGAGCAGTTCTTC. The encoded protein is CASSEIFGGWGNEQFF.

The gene calls are TRBV20-1 and TRBJ2-7, with D perhaps matching TRBD1 or TRBD2 (6 bases each). V lost 4 bases, J lost 7 bases, and 11 bases lay in between. Germline V lookup: CDR1 DFQATT, CDR2 SNEGSKA (reference sequence). The CDR3 loop spans 11 amino acids. The CDR3 here is CSATGAGEQYF. CDR3 DNA sequence: TGCAGTGCTACGGGGGCGGGGGAGCAGTACTTC.

This rearrangement joins TRBV6-6 to TRBJ1-2; D uncertain. In germline, CDR1 is MNHNY, CDR2 SVGAGI (reference sequence). The length of the CDR3 is 13 residues. With 2 bases removed from V and 4 bases from J, the gap between germline ends came to 8 bases. The CDR3 reads CASSYVAAYGYTF. In DNA form, the CDR3 reads TGTGCCAGCAGTTACGTGGCAGCCTATGGCTACACCTTC.

The gene calls are TRBV9 and TRBJ2-2; TRBD1 might be the D (5 bases). The CDR3 has 15 residues. Trimming shortened V by 4 bases and J by 2 bases, and 12 bases separated the two germline ends. Germline V CDR1 and CDR2: SGDLS, YYNGEE. The CDR3 nucleotides are TGTGCCAGCAGCATCCGACAGCTTAACACCGGGGAGCTGTTTTTT. It codes for CASSIRQLNTGELFF.

This clone was counted once. This sequence joins TRBV5-1 and TRBJ1-1; D is unclear. This CDR3 comprises 14 residues. V was cut by 1 base and J by 1 base, with 8 bases left in between. CDR1 SGHRS and CDR2 YFSETQ come from the germline V gene. CDR3 sequence: CASSLSAANTEAFF. CDR3 nucleotide sequence: TGCGCCAGCAGCTTGTCGGCCGCGAACACTGAAGCTTTCTTT.

This clone was found a few times. The rearrangement uses TRBV7-3 and TRBJ2-5; D may match TRBD1 or TRBD2 (6 bases each). From germline, CDR1 is SGHTA and CDR2 FQGTGA. This CDR3 has 15 residues. Between the trimmed V and J ends, which lost 1 base and 4 bases, there was a span of 13 bases. The CDR3 DNA follows: TGTGCCAGCAGCTTAATAGGGGGGCAGGGAGAGACCCAGTACTTC. Protein: CASSLIGGQGETQYF.

The chain uses TRBV10-2 and TRBJ2-7, with D perhaps TRBD1 (6 bases). The V end was cut by 6 bases, the J end by 4 bases, with 16 bases between. Germline V gene lookup returns CDR1 WSHSY and CDR2 SAAADI. CDR3 length equals 14 residues. CDR3 DNA sequence: TGCGCCAGCAGGGACAGCTTAGGTGCATACGAGCAGTACTTC. Residues: CASRDSLGAYEQYF.

Concerning this clone itself: The junction does not match germline at one end; this may be a read error. The rearrangement joins TRBV5-5 to TRBJ1-1; D gene ambiguous. The CDR3 extends over 13 amino acids. CDR1 SGHKS and CDR2 YYEKEE come from the germline V gene (reference sequence). CDR3 nucleotide sequence: TGTGCCAGCAGTACTACAGTGAAAACTGAAGCTTTCTTT. This codes for CASSTTVKTEAFF.

V gene TRBV23-1 combines with J gene TRBJ1-2; D might be TRBD1 (5 bases). Being an ORF, TRBV23-1 has a function that is uncertain. The CDR3 has 12 residues. V lost 7 bases and J 4 bases, leaving 10 bases between the germline ends. The DNA for the CDR3 is TGCGCCAGCAAGACAGACGCCTATGGCTACACCTTC. Protein: CASKTDAYGYTF.

This clone was detected only once. The V call is TRBV7-2, the J call TRBJ2-7, with D perhaps matching TRBD1 or TRBD2 (6 bases each). The CDR3 totals 12 residues. The germline gives CDR1 SGHTA, CDR2 FQGNSA. Trimming took off 5 bases at V and 6 bases at J, with 11 bases between the two ends. CDR3 sequence reads: CASSLRGGEQYF. The CDR3 bases are TGTGCCAGCAGCCTCAGGGGAGGCGAGCAGTACTTC.

This chain uses TRBV5-5 with TRBJ2-1; D ambiguous. This CDR3 region has 13 residues. CDR1 SGHKS and CDR2 YYEKEE come from the germline V gene (reference sequence). Deletions cut 1 base from V and 6 bases from J, with 8 bases between. As DNA, the CDR3 is TGTGCCAGCAGCTTGCCGTCGGCCAATGAGCAGTTCTTC. This codes for CASSLPSANEQFF.

The CDR3 protein is CASSPLGGDTEAFF. CDR3 nucleotides: TGCGCCAGCAGCCCCCTCGGAGGGGACACTGAAGCTTTCTTT. V gene TRBV5-1 combines with J gene TRBJ1-1; perhaps TRBD1 as D (5 bases). Trimming took off 4 bases at V and 3 bases at J, with 13 bases between the two ends. Germline-derived CDR1 and CDR2 are SGHRS and YFSETQ. The CDR3 covers 14 residues.

This clone came up once. The chain recombines TRBV5-1 with TRBJ1-1, with 7 bases identical to TRBD1. V shed 1 base, J shed 3 bases, and the junction held 3 bases outside the gene matches. The germline gives CDR1 SGHRS, CDR2 YFSETQ. The CDR3 is 14 residues long. For the CDR3, the DNA is TGCGCCAGCAGCTTGAGACAGGGTGACACTGAAGCTTTCTTT. It encodes CASSLRQGDTEAFF. Full variable domain (outside the CDR3, taken from reference TRBV5-1 and TRBJ1-1): KAGVTQTPRYLIKTRGQQVTLSCSPISGHRSVSWYQQTPGQGLQFLFEYFSETQRNKGNFPGRFSGRQFSNSRSEMNVSTLELGDSALYLCASSLRQGDTEAFFGQGTRLTVV.

The rearrangement uses TRBV19 and TRBJ2-5; possible D gene TRBD1, 5 bases. The germline gives CDR1 LNHDA, CDR2 SQIVND (reference sequence). The CDR3 loop spans 13 amino acids. Trimming took 3 bases from V and 2 from J, leaving 7 bases between them. The CDR3 sequence is CASSIRQQETQYF. In DNA, the CDR3 is TGTGCCAGTAGTATCAGACAGCAAGAGACCCAGTACTTC.

This clone has only a few counts. The V call is TRBV15, the J call TRBJ2-2; 9 nucleotides align to TRBD2. The J segment lost 5 bases and the V segment lost 3 bases, leaving 10 bases of the junction unmatched. CDR1 and CDR2 (germline): LNHNV, YYDKDF (reference sequence). The CDR3 runs to 17 residues. This CDR3 reads CATSRGLAGQGTGELFF. DNA for the CDR3: TGTGCCACCAGCAGGGGTCTAGCGGGGCAGGGGACCGGGGAGCTGTTTTTT.

This rearrangement joins TRBV11-3 to TRBJ1-6, with a tentative D call TRBD1 (6 bases). CDR3 length: 13 residues. V dropped 4 bases and J dropped 7 bases, with 8 bases sitting between them. Per germline, CDR1 SGHNT and CDR2 YENEEA. The CDR3 protein is CASSSTGNSPLHF. For the CDR3, the DNA is TGTGCCAGCAGCTCTACAGGGAATTCACCCCTCCACTTT.

This clone showed up just a few times. The chain recombines TRBV6-5 with TRBJ2-7, with D possibly being TRBD1 (5 bases). The germline gives CDR1 MNHEY, CDR2 SVGAGI. CDR3 length: 14 amino acids. The V gene lost 1 base and the J gene lost 1 base, with 8 bases spanning the gap. CDR3 coding DNA: TGTGCCAGCAGTTACTTAAGACAGTCCTACGAGCAGTACTTC. Protein sequence: CASSYLRQSYEQYF.

The table lists this clone with a few counts. The chain couples TRBV2 to TRBJ2-2; the D gene is possibly TRBD2 (5 bases). The CDR3 length is 14 residues. Per the germline V gene, CDR1 is SNHLY and CDR2 is FYNNEI. Trimming stripped 10 bases from V and 1 base from J, with 13 bases between. The CDR3 DNA reads TGTGCCACCAAGCTGGGAGTGAACACCGGGGAGCTGTTTTTT. It specifies CATKLGVNTGELFF.